The sample holds one count of the clone carrying this T cell receptor (beta chain). Per the original methods: Amplified reference gene primers provided the basis for estimating nucleated cell counts. Data came from immunoSEQ multiplex PCR; TCRdb stores just in-frame clones and leaves some out. That table is the source of V, J and clone size, and D and trimming were worked out from the DNA. The sample holds approximately 290,000 clones; roughly 86% are singletons and the top ten take 11%. These data are taken from a study of blood T cell repertoires in COVID-19. Study-level information: The United States, Italy and Spain supplied acute and convalescent COVID-19 samples.

Per germline, CDR1 SGHTA and CDR2 FQGNSA. V gave up 5 bases and J gave up 3 bases, with 16 bases separating them. This CDR3 has 15 amino acids. The chain employs TRBV7-2 and TRBJ1-2, with a weak D call TRBD1 (5 bases). This TCR was recovered from a woman between 25 and 40 years old with COVID-19, enrolled during active disease. Specimen: peripheral blood. The chain's CDR3 is CASSLINQGHYGYTF. CDR3 nucleotide sequence: TGTGCCAGCAGCCTCATTAATCAGGGCCACTATGGCTACACCTTC.